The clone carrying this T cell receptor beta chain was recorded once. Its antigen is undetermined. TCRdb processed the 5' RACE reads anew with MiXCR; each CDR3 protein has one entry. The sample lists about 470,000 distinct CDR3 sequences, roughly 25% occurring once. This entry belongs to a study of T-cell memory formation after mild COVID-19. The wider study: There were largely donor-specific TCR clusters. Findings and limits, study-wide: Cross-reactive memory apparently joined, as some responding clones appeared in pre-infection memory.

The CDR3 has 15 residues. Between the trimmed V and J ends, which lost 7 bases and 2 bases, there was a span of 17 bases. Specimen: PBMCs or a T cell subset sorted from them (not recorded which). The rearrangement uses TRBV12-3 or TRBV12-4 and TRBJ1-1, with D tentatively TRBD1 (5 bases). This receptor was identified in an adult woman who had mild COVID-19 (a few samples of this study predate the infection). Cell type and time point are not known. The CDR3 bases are TGTGCCAGCATCCAGATCAGGGCCGGAAACACTGAAGCTTTCTTT. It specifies CASIQIRAGNTEAFF.